This T cell receptor beta chain was retrieved from a study of blood T cell repertoires in COVID-19. Sequencing used immunoSEQ multiplex PCR; TCRdb keeps in-frame clones, though not all of them. Seen here are over 150,000 clones, 80% to 85% observed once, and the top ten hold 13% to 15%. This clone was observed once. The germline gene is not matched at one end of the junction; a read error may be the cause. This CDR3 spans 12 amino acids. The germline gives CDR1 SGHTA, CDR2 FQGNSA. V is TRBV7-2 and J is TRBJ2-1; 8 bases fit TRBD2. The receptor was isolated from a man between 18 and 35 years old with active or convalescent COVID-19. Sequenced: peripheral blood. The CDR3 DNA sequence: TGTGCCAGCAGCGGCCTTAGCGGGGTGGGGATCTTC. This codes for CASSGLSGVGIF.